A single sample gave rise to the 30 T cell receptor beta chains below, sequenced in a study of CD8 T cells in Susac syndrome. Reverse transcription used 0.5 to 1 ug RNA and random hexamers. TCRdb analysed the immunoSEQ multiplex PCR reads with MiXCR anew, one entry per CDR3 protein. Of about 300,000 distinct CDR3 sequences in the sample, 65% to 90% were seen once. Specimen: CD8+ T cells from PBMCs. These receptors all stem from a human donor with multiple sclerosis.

CDR3 in DNA: TGTGCCCCGGCGGGCCCCCAAGGCACCGGGGAGCTGTTTTTT. Translated: CAPAGPQGTGELFF. The V and J genes are TRBV10-3 and TRBJ2-2; D perhaps matches TRBD2 (5 bases). V dropped 11 bases and J dropped 4 bases, with 17 bases sitting between them. Germline loops: CDR1 ENHRY, CDR2 SYGVKD. CDR3 length equals 14 residues.

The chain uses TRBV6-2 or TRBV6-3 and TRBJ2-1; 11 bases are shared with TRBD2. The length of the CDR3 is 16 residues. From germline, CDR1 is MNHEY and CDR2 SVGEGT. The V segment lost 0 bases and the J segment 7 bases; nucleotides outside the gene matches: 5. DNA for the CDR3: TGTGCCAGCAGTTACTCGAGTCTAGCGGGAGGTAATGAGCAGTTCTTC. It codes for CASSYSSLAGGNEQFF.

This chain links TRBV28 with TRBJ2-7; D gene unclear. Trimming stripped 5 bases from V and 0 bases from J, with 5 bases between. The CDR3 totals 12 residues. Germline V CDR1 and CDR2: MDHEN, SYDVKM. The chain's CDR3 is CASSPLSYEQYF. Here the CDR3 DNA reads TGTGCCAGCAGTCCTCTCTCCTACGAGCAGTACTTC.

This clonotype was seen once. This CDR3 reads CASSQDWRENTEAFF. The CDR3 DNA sequence: TGCGCCAGCAGCCAAGACTGGCGGGAGAACACTGAAGCTTTCTTT. The rearrangement uses TRBV4-3 and TRBJ1-1, with D unresolved. The CDR3 runs to 15 residues. The germline V and J ends were trimmed by 0 bases and 1 base, with 9 bases remaining between them. CDR1 is LGHNA, CDR2 YSLEER, per germline.

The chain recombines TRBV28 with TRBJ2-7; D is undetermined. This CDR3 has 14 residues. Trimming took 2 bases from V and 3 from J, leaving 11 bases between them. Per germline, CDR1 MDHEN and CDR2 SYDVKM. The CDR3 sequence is CASSLRYSLYEQYF. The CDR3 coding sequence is TGTGCCAGCAGTTTACGGTACAGCCTCTACGAGCAGTACTTC.

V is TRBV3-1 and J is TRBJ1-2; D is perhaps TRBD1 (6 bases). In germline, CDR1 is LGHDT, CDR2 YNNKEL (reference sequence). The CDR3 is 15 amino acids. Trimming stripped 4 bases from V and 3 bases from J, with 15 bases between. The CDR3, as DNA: TGTGCCAGCAGCCCTACTACAGGGTTGGACTATGGCTACACCTTC. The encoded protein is CASSPTTGLDYGYTF.

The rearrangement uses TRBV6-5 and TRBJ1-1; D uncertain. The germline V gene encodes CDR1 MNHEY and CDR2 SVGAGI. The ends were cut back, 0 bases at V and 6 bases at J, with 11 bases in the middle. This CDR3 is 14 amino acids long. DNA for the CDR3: TGTGCCAGCAGTTACTCTCGGGGATTTGCTGAAGCTTTCTTT. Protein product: CASSYSRGFAEAFF.

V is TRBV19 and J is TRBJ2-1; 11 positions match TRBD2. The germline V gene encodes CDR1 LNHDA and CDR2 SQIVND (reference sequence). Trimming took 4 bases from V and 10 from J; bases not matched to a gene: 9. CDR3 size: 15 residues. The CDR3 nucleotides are TGTGCCAGTAGTACCTCTAGCGGGGGGATGAGGGAGCAGTTCTTC. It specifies CASSTSSGGMREQFF.

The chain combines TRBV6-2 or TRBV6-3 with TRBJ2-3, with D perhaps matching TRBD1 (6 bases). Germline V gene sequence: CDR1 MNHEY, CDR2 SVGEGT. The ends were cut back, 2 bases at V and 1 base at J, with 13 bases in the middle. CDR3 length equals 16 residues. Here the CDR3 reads CASSYPRGWGTDTQYF. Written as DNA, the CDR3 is TGTGCCAGCAGTTACCCCAGGGGATGGGGCACAGATACGCAGTATTTT.

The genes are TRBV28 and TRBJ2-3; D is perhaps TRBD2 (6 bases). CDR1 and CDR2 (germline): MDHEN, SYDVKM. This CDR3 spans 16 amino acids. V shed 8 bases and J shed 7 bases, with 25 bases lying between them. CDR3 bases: TGTGCCAGCTGCAAGGGACTCGAGACAGAAGACCATACGCAGTATTTT. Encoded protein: CASCKGLETEDHTQYF.

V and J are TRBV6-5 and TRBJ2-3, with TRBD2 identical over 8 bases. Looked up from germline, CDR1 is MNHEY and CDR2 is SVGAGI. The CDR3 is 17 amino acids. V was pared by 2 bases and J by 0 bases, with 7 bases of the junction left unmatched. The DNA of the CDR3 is TGTGCCAGCAGTTACGACATAGCGGGACCTAGCACAGATACGCAGTATTTT. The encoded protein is CASSYDIAGPSTDTQYF.

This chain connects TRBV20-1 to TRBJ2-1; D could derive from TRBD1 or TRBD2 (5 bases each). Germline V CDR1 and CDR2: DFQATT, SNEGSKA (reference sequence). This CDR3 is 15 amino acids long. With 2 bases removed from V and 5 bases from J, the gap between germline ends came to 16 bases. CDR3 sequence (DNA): TGCAGTGCTAGACCCCGGGACGACATTCACAATGAGCAGTTCTTC. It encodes CSARPRDDIHNEQFF.

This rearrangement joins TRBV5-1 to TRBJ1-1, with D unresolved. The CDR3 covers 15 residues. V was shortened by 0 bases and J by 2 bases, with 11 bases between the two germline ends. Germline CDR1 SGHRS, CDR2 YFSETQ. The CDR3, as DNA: TGCGCCAGCAGCTTGGAACGGCCAGGCAACACTGAAGCTTTCTTT. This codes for CASSLERPGNTEAFF.

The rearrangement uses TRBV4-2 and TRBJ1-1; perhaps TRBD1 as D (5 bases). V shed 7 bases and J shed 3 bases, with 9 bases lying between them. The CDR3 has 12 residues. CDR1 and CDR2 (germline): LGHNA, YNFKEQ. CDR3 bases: TGTGCCAGCATTCGGGGCGACACTGAAGCTTTCTTT. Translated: CASIRGDTEAFF.

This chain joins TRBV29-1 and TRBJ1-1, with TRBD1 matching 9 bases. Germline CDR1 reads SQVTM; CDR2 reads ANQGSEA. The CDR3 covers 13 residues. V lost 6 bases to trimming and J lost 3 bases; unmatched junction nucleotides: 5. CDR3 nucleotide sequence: TGCAGCGTAGCGGACAGGGGATACACTGAAGCTTTCTTT. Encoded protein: CSVADRGYTEAFF.

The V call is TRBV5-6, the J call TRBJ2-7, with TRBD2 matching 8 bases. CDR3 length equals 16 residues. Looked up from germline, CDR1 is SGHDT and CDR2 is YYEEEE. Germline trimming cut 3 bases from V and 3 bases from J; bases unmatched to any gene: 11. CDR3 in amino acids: CASSSGGSGGVYEQYF. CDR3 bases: TGTGCCAGCAGCTCGGGAGGGTCCGGAGGAGTCTACGAGCAGTACTTC.

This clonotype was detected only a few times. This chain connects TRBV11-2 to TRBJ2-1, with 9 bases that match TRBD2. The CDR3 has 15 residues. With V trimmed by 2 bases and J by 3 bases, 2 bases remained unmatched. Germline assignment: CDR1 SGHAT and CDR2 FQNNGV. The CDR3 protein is CASSLPTSGYNEQFF. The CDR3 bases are TGTGCCAGCAGCTTACCGACTAGCGGCTACAATGAGCAGTTCTTC. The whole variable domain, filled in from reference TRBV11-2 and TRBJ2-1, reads EAGVAQSPRYKIIEKRQSVAFWCNPISGHATLYWYQQILGQGPKLLIQFQNNGVVDDSQLPKDRFSAERLKGVDSTLKIQPAKLEDSAVYLCASSLPTSGYNEQFFGPGTRLTVL.

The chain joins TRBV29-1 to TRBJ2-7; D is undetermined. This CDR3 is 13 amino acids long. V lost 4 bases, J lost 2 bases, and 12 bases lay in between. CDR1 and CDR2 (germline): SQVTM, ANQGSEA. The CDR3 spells CSVGSGLAYEQYF. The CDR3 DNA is TGCAGCGTTGGGTCAGGTTTGGCCTACGAGCAGTACTTC.

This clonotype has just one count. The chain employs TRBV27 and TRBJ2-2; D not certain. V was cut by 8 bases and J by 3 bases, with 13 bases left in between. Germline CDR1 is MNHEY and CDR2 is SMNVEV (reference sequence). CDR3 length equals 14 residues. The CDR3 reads CASGGHSYTGELFF. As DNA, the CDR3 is TGTGCCAGCGGTGGGCATTCTTACACCGGGGAGCTGTTTTTT.

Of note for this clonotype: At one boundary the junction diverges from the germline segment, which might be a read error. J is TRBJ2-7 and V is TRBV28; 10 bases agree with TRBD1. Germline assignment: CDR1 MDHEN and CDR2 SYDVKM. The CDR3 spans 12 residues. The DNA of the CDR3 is TGTGCCAGCAGTTTCGGTGCGCGGGACAGGGGATTC. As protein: CASSFGARDRGF.

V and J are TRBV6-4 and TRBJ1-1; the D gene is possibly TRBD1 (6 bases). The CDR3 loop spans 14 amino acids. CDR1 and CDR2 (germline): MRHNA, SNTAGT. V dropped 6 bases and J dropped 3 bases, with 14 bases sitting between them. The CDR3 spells CASRFTGTHTEAFF. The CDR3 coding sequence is TGTGCCAGCAGATTCACAGGGACCCACACTGAAGCTTTCTTT.

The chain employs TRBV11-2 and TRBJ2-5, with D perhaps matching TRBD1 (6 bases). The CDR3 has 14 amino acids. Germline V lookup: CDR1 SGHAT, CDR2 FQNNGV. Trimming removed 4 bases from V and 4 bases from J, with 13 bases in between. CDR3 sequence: CASSSGHVGETQYF. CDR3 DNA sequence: TGTGCCAGCAGCTCGGGACACGTCGGAGAGACCCAGTACTTC.

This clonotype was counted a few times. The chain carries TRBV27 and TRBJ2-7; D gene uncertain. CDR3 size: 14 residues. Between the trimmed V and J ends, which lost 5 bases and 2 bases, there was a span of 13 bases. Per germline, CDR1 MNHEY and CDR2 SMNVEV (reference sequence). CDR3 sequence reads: CASSLLEEPYEQYF. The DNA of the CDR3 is TGTGCCAGCAGTCTCCTTGAAGAGCCCTACGAGCAGTACTTC.

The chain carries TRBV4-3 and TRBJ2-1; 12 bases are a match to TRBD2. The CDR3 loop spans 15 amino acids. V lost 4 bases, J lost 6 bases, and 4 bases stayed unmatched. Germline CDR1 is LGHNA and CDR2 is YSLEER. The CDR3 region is CASSRLAGAGNEQFF. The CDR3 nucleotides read TGCGCCAGCAGCCGACTAGCGGGAGCTGGCAATGAGCAGTTCTTC.

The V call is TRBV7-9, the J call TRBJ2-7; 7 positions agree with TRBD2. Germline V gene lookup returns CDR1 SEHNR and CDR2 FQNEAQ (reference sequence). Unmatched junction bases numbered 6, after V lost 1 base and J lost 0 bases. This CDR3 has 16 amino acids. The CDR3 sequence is CASSLGSGRFSYEQYF. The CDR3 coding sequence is TGTGCCAGCAGCTTAGGTAGCGGGCGATTCTCCTACGAGCAGTACTTC. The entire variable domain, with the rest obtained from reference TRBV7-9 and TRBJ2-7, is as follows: DTGVSQNPRHKITKRGQNVTFRCDPISEHNRLYWYRQTLGQGPEFLTYFQNEAQLEKSRLLSDRFSAERPKGSFSTLEIQRTEQGDSAMYLCASSLGSGRFSYEQYFGPGTRLTVT.

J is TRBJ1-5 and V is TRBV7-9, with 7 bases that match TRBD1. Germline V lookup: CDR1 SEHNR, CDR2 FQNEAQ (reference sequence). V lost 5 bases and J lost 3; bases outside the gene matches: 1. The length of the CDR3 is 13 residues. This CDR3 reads CASSDRVNQPQHF. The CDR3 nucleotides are TGTGCCAGCAGCGACAGGGTCAATCAGCCCCAGCATTTT.

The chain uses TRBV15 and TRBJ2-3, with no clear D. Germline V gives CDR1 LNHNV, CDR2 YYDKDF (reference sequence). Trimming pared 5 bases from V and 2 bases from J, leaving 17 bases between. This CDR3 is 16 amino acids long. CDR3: CATSDESHIHTDTQYF. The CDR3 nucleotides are TGTGCCACCAGCGATGAATCCCATATCCACACAGATACGCAGTATTTT.

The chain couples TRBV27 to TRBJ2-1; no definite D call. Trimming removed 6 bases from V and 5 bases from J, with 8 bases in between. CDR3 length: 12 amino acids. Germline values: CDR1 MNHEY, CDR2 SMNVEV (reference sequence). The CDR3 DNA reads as TGTGCCAGCAGCCAACCAAACAATGAGCAGTTCTTC. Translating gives CASSQPNNEQFF.

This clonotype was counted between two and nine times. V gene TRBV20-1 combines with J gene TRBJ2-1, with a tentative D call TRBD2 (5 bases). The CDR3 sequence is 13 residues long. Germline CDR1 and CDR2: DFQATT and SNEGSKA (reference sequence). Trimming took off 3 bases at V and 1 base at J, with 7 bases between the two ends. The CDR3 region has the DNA TGCAGTGCTAGCGGGGAGTCCTACAATGAGCAGTTCTTC. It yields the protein CSASGESYNEQFF.

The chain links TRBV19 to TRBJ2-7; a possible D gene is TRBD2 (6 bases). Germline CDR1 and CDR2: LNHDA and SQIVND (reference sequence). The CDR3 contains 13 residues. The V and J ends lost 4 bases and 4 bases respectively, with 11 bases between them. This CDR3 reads CASSNAGSYEQYF. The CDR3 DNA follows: TGTGCCAGTAGTAACGCGGGGTCTTACGAGCAGTACTTC.